These 24 T cell receptor beta chains originate from one sample sequenced in a study of OX40 agonist ivuxolimab in advanced cancers. Data came from immunoSEQ multiplex PCR; TCRdb stores just in-frame clones and leaves some out. The table includes roughly 20,000 clones, less than 85% detected once. Source: CD4+ or CD8+ T cells sorted from blood, taken in a trial of the OX40 agonist ivuxolimab. These receptors all come from an adult with an advanced solid tumor such as melanoma, head and neck, liver or kidney cancer.

The chain joins TRBV10-2 to TRBJ1-2, with 10 bases aligning to TRBD1. There are 18 residues in the CDR3. The trim removed 8 bases at V and 4 bases at J, leaving 19 bases unmatched. The germline V gene has CDR1 WSHSY and CDR2 SAAADI. The CDR3 nucleotides are TGCGCCAGCCTGAAGGGGGACAGGGGCGCCACCCTTTTCTATGGCTACACCTTC. Residues: CASLKGDRGATLFYGYTF.

This clone was found a few times. This CDR3 is CASSTSGGNSPLHF. The CDR3 region has the DNA TGTGCCAGTAGTACGTCGGGGGGGAATTCACCCCTCCACTTT. The rearrangement links TRBV19 to TRBJ1-6, with D perhaps TRBD1 (5 bases). The CDR3 runs 14 residues. Germline V CDR1 and CDR2: LNHDA, SQIVND (reference sequence). Trimming pared 4 bases from V and 7 bases from J, leaving 11 bases between.

This chain joins TRBV2 and TRBJ1-1; possibly TRBD1 for D (6 bases). Trimming pared 3 bases from V and 11 bases from J, leaving 10 bases between. Germline CDR1 is SNHLY and CDR2 is FYNNEI. This CDR3 is 11 amino acids long. CDR3 loop: CASSEQGMAFF. The DNA of the CDR3 is TGTGCCAGCAGTGAGCAGGGGATGGCTTTCTTT.

V gene TRBV2 combines with J gene TRBJ2-3; TRBD2 matches 13 bases. The CDR3 consists of 15 residues. Germline values: CDR1 SNHLY, CDR2 FYNNEI. The V segment lost 6 bases and the J segment 2 bases; nucleotides outside the gene matches: 2. The CDR3 sequence: CASRTSGGYTDTQYF. As DNA, the CDR3 is TGTGCCAGCAGGACTAGCGGGGGGTACACAGATACGCAGTATTTT.

J is TRBJ2-3 and V is TRBV5-1; possibly TRBD1 for D (6 bases). V lost 6 bases to trimming and J lost 0 bases, with 14 bases between them. CDR3 length equals 15 residues. CDR1 is SGHRS, CDR2 YFSETQ, per germline. CDR3 loop: CASNLLGGSTDTQYF. CDR3 coding DNA: TGCGCCAGCAACCTCTTAGGGGGTAGCACAGATACGCAGTATTTT. The whole variable domain, filled in from reference TRBV5-1 and TRBJ2-3, reads KAGVTQTPRYLIKTRGQQVTLSCSPISGHRSVSWYQQTPGQGLQFLFEYFSETQRNKGNFPGRFSGRQFSNSRSEMNVSTLELGDSALYLCASNLLGGSTDTQYFGPGTRLTVL.

The chain joins TRBV12-5 to TRBJ2-5, with D possibly being TRBD1 (6 bases). The germline V and J ends were trimmed by 4 bases and 3 bases, with 12 bases remaining between them. Looked up from germline, CDR1 is LGHNT and CDR2 is FRNRAP. This CDR3 is 14 amino acids long. CDR3 protein: CASGSFGQKETQYF. In nucleotides, the CDR3 is TGTGCTAGTGGTTCTTTCGGACAGAAAGAGACCCAGTACTTC.

Notes on this clone: This sample includes further DNA sequences coding for the same CDR3. The V and J genes are TRBV7-9 and TRBJ1-4, with D unresolved. Trimming cost V 5 bases and J 5 bases, with 9 bases left between them. The germline CDR1 and CDR2 sequences are SEHNR and FQNEAQ (reference sequence). This CDR3 has 13 amino acids. The CDR3 sequence is CASSPPLNEKLFF. The CDR3 DNA follows: TGTGCCAGCAGCCCACCGCTCAATGAAAAACTGTTTTTT.

The V and J genes are TRBV7-3 and TRBJ2-7; 7 bases fit TRBD1. Germline CDR1 SGHTA, CDR2 FQGTGA. Trimming removed 5 bases from V and 2 bases from J; junction bases left unmatched: 6. CDR3 length: 14 amino acids. The CDR3 is CASSSTGDAYEQYF. The CDR3 DNA reads as TGTGCCAGCAGCAGTACAGGGGATGCCTACGAGCAGTACTTC.

The chain joins TRBV27 to TRBJ2-5, with 7 bases identical to TRBD1. The J call may be incorrect, as the DNA end agrees better with TRBJ2-7. The CDR3 runs 14 residues. In germline, CDR1 is MNHEY, CDR2 SMNVEV (reference sequence). CDR3 sequence reads: CASSWGQSSYEQYF. The CDR3 bases are TGTGCCAGCAGTTGGGGACAGAGTTCCTACGAGCAGTACTTC.

The CDR3 protein is CASSIEAGGYYEQYF. CDR3 nucleotides: TGTGCCAGTAGTATCGAAGCGGGGGGCTACTACGAGCAGTACTTC. This chain links TRBV19 with TRBJ2-7; TRBD2 matches at 9 bases. The CDR3 consists of 15 residues. The ends lost 3 bases at V and 3 bases at J; junction bases unmatched: 6. Germline V gives CDR1 LNHDA, CDR2 SQIVND (reference sequence). The full variable domain, its missing parts supplied by reference TRBV19 and TRBJ2-7, is DGGITQSPKYLFRKEGQNVTLSCEQNLNHDAMYWYRQDPGQGLRLIYYSQIVNDFQKGDIAEGYSVSREKKESFPLTVTSAQKNPTAFYLCASSIEAGGYYEQYFGPGTRLTVT.

V and J are TRBV19 and TRBJ1-5, with 7 bases matching TRBD1. CDR1 and CDR2 (germline): LNHDA, SQIVND (reference sequence). Trimming removed 7 bases from V and 4 bases from J; junction bases left unmatched: 10. The CDR3 has 15 residues. CDR3 DNA sequence: TGTGCCAGTAAGTCCCCGACAGGGACGAATCAGCCCCAGCATTTT. Its protein is CASKSPTGTNQPQHF.

The rearrangement joins TRBV6-1 to TRBJ1-2; D unresolved. Trimming took off 0 bases at V and 6 bases at J, with 14 bases between the two ends. The germline gives CDR1 MNHNS, CDR2 SASEGT. The CDR3 spans 15 residues. CDR3 DNA sequence: TGTGCCAGCAGTGAAGCCTTTGGACGAGGGAATGGCTACACCTTC. Translated, it gives CASSEAFGRGNGYTF.

This sequence joins TRBV30 and TRBJ2-5; tentative D call: TRBD1 (5 bases). This CDR3 is 15 amino acids long. Germline V gene data show CDR1 as GTSNPN and CDR2 as SVGIG (reference sequence). Trimming pared 5 bases from V and 5 bases from J, leaving 21 bases between. CDR3 DNA sequence: TGTGCCTGGGACCTAGGGCACGGGCCAGGGGAGACCCAGTACTTC. Amino acid sequence: CAWDLGHGPGETQYF.

The sample holds a few counts of this clone. The V gene is TRBV7-9, the J gene TRBJ1-4; possible D gene TRBD1, 5 bases. The CDR3 totals 14 residues. Germline assignment: CDR1 SEHNR and CDR2 FQNEAQ (reference sequence). Trimming took off 1 base at V and 8 bases at J, with 11 bases between the two ends. The CDR3 reads CASSLGARTEKLFF. CDR3 DNA: TGTGCCAGCAGCTTAGGGGCCCGGACAGAAAAACTGTTTTTT.

This chain links TRBV6-6 with TRBJ1-2; D is unresolved. Trimming removed 0 bases at V and 8 bases at J, with 13 bases between. CDR1 MNHNY and CDR2 SVGAGI come from the germline V gene (reference sequence). CDR3 size: 14 residues. CDR3 loop: CASSYSKENGGYTF. CDR3 nucleotide sequence: TGTGCCAGCAGTTACTCGAAAGAGAATGGGGGCTACACCTTC.

The chain combines TRBV5-1 with TRBJ2-3; the D call may be TRBD1 or TRBD2 (5 bases each). The germline CDR1 and CDR2 sequences are SGHRS and YFSETQ. This CDR3 region has 15 residues. V was clipped by 0 bases and J by 2 bases, with 10 bases between them. CDR3 region: CASSLGDVFTDTQYF. CDR3 nucleotide sequence: TGCGCCAGCAGCTTGGGGGACGTCTTCACAGATACGCAGTATTTT.

The table lists this clone with a few counts. The sample holds other DNA sequences that translate to the same CDR3. The J gene is TRBJ2-7, the V gene TRBV19, with a possible D match to TRBD2 (7 bases). The germline V and J ends were trimmed by 7 bases and 6 bases, with 16 bases remaining between them. Per the germline V gene, CDR1 is LNHDA and CDR2 is SQIVND (reference sequence). CDR3 length: 13 residues. CDR3 sequence: CASNEGGLSEQYF. The CDR3 nucleotides read TGTGCCAGTAATGAGGGGGGGCTGAGCGAGCAGTACTTC.

This clone was picked up one time. This rearrangement joins TRBV6-5 to TRBJ2-1; D is uncertain. CDR3 size: 13 residues. The germline gives CDR1 MNHEY, CDR2 SVGAGI. The V end was cut by 0 bases, the J end by 4 bases, with 4 bases between. CDR3: CASSYSSYNEQFF. The CDR3 DNA reads as TGTGCCAGCAGTTACTCTAGTTACAATGAGCAGTTCTTC.

This chain uses TRBV19 with TRBJ2-1; D unresolved. V was pared by 5 bases and J by 4 bases, with 15 bases between. The CDR3 length is 15 residues. The germline V gene has CDR1 LNHDA and CDR2 SQIVND (reference sequence). The CDR3 DNA sequence: TGTGCCAGTAGTGTAACTTCCTCTGGATACAATGAGCAGTTCTTC. The encoded protein is CASSVTSSGYNEQFF.

The chain is built from TRBV11-2 and TRBJ2-7; D is undetermined. Germline V gene lookup returns CDR1 SGHAT and CDR2 FQNNGV. The CDR3 extends over 13 amino acids. Trimming shortened V by 5 bases and J by 3 bases, and 11 bases separated the two germline ends. For the CDR3, the DNA is TGTGCCAGCAGCGAGGTCAGTTTCTACGAGCAGTACTTC. Its translation is CASSEVSFYEQYF.

This rearrangement joins TRBV27 to TRBJ2-7; no clear D gene. The germline gives CDR1 MNHEY, CDR2 SMNVEV (reference sequence). V lost 7 bases, J lost 0 bases, and 7 bases lay in between. The CDR3 has 12 amino acids. This CDR3 is CASTTGSYEQYF. The CDR3 nucleotides are TGTGCCAGCACCACGGGCTCCTACGAGCAGTACTTC.

The chain uses TRBV7-9 and TRBJ2-1; no reliable D call. V shed 1 base and J shed 4 bases, with 5 bases lying between them. The CDR3 has 13 residues. The germline CDR1 and CDR2 sequences are SEHNR and FQNEAQ (reference sequence). For the CDR3, the DNA is TGTGCCAGCAGCTTAGTACCATACAATGAGCAGTTCTTC. It codes for CASSLVPYNEQFF. Combining the CDR3 with reference TRBV7-9 and TRBJ2-1 gives the whole variable domain DTGVSQNPRHKITKRGQNVTFRCDPISEHNRLYWYRQTLGQGPEFLTYFQNEAQLEKSRLLSDRFSAERPKGSFSTLEIQRTEQGDSAMYLCASSLVPYNEQFFGPGTRLTVL.

The chain uses TRBV30 and TRBJ1-2; 7 positions match TRBD1. V trimming: 2 bases; J trimming: 8 bases; junction bases outside the gene matches: 8. CDR1 and CDR2 (germline): GTSNPN, SVGIG (reference sequence). CDR3 size: 13 residues. CDR3 residues: CAWSWGQIRGYTF. The CDR3 region has the DNA TGTGCCTGGAGTTGGGGACAGATACGAGGCTACACCTTC.

The sample holds one count of this clone. The chain joins TRBV9 to TRBJ2-3, with D possibly matching TRBD2 (6 bases). In germline, CDR1 is SGDLS, CDR2 YYNGEE. V dropped 4 bases and J dropped 6 bases, with 9 bases sitting between them. This CDR3 comprises 12 residues. The CDR3 region is CASSPGRDTQYF. The CDR3 region has the DNA TGTGCCAGCAGCCCGGGGAGGGATACGCAGTATTTT.